This T cell receptor beta chain came from a study of early T cells in non-severe SARS-CoV-2 infection. The CDR3 loop spans 15 amino acids. V lost 1 base, J lost 0 bases, and 6 bases lay in between. CDR1 is SGHAT, CDR2 FQNNGV, per germline. Using its own MiXCR run on the 5' RACE reads, TCRdb lists one record per CDR3 protein. Of 25,000 to 30,000 distinct CDR3 sequences in the sample, 6% to 7.5% are singletons; the top ten hold 34%. In this sample, this clonotype turned up many times. The V and J genes are TRBV11-2 and TRBJ2-2; D ambiguous. This receptor was obtained from an adult who was a healthcare worker with PCR-confirmed SARS-CoV-2 infection or an uninfected control (not recorded which). Sequencing used whole blood, obtained at baseline. In DNA, the CDR3 is TGTGCCAGCAGCTTAGGCCACGCGAACACCGGGGAGCTGTTTTTT. This encodes CASSLGHANTGELFF. Combining the CDR3 with reference TRBV11-2 and TRBJ2-2 gives the whole variable domain EAGVAQSPRYKIIEKRQSVAFWCNPISGHATLYWYQQILGQGPKLLIQFQNNGVVDDSQLPKDRFSAERLKGVDSTLKIQPAKLEDSAVYLCASSLGHANTGELFFGEGSRLTVL.